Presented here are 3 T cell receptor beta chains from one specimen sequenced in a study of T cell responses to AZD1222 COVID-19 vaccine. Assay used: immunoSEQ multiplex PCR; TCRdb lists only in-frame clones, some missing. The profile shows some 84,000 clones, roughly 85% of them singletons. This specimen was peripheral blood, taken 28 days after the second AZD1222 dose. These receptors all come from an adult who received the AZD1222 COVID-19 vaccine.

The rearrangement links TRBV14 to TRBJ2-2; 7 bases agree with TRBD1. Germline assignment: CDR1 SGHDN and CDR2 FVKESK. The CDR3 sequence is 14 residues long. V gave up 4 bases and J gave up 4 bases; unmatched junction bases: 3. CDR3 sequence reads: CASSLPGGTGELFF. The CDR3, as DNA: TGTGCCAGCAGCCTTCCAGGGGGCACCGGGGAGCTGTTTTTT.

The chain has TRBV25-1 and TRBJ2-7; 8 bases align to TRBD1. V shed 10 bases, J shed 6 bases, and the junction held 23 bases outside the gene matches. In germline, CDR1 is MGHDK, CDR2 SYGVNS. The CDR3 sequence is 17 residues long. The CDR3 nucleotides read TGTGCCACTTCGGACCGGGGGCGGGCAGACAGGGGAGGCGAGCAGTACTTC. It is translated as CATSDRGRADRGGEQYF.

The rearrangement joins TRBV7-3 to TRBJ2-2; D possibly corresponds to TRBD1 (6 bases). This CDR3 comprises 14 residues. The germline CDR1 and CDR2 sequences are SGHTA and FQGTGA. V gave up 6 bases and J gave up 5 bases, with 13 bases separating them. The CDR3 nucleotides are TGTGCCAGCAGAATGGACAGCCTTACCGGGGAGCTGTTTTTT. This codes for CASRMDSLTGELFF.